The 23 T cell receptor beta chains listed next were all sequenced from one sample in a study of T cells in Graves' hyperthyroidism and ophthalmopathy (dated by TCRdb to between 2017 and 2020). Libraries were constructed by multiplex PCR. The data were produced on an Illumina HiSeq 2000. Amplification of TCR beta CDR3 regions was carried out from RNA transcripts. The first round of RT-PCR for the TCR CDR3 was performed with the HTBI primer set and the Qiagen OneStep RT-PCR kit. TCRdb handled the public reads itself, with Q25 trimming in fastp and clone calling in MiXCR, and kept productive beta chains. Rows with a matching CDR3 protein are joined into one entry that keeps the most common DNA and genes. Counted in this sample were more than 500,000 distinct CDR3 sequences; roughly 14% of them appeared once. Approximately 4.3% of the sample belongs to the ten largest clones. The material sequenced was blood. These receptors originate from a woman aged 40 to 55 with Graves' ophthalmopathy.

This clonotype turned up a few times. The CDR3 region is CASSVTPENTEAFF. CDR3 DNA: TGTGCCAGCAGTGTCACTCCGGAGAACACTGAAGCTTTCTTT. This chain uses TRBV6-1 with TRBJ1-1; D unclear. The CDR3 spans 14 residues. V lost 4 bases, J lost 1 base, and 10 bases lay in between. Germline values: CDR1 MNHNS, CDR2 SASEGT.

This clonotype appeared many times. V usage is TRBV7-8 and J usage is TRBJ1-5, with D uncertain. The germline V gene has CDR1 SGHVS and CDR2 FQNEAQ. The CDR3 is made up of 15 amino acids. The ends were cut back, 2 bases at V and 1 base at J, with 9 bases in the middle. The CDR3 loop reads CASSLIWTSNQPQHF. The CDR3 nucleotides read TGTGCCAGCAGCTTAATATGGACGAGCAATCAGCCCCAGCATTTT.

In its sample, this clonotype was seen many times. V gene TRBV6-5 combines with J gene TRBJ2-5, with 9 bases that match TRBD2. Germline V gene data show CDR1 as MNHEY and CDR2 as SVGAGI. The CDR3 has 19 amino acids. Trimming at V came to 2 bases and at J to 5 bases, leaving 18 bases not matched to a gene. This CDR3 reads CASSYRGYRLADPRETQYF. CDR3 nucleotide sequence: TGTGCCAGCAGTTACCGGGGTTACCGACTAGCGGACCCTCGGGAGACCCAGTACTTC.

J is TRBJ1-5 and V is TRBV24-1; D is unresolved. The V gene's germline CDR1 is KGHDR and CDR2 SFDVKD. This CDR3 contains 13 residues. Trimming took 9 bases from V and 0 from J, leaving 8 bases between them. CDR3 amino acids: CATRRDSNQPQHF. In DNA form, the CDR3 reads TGTGCCACCCGAAGGGATAGCAATCAGCCCCAGCATTTT.

This clonotype has ten or more counts. The chain employs TRBV28 and TRBJ2-7, with 7 bases that match TRBD1. The germline CDR1 and CDR2 sequences are MDHEN and SYDVKM. The CDR3 extends over 13 amino acids. With 6 bases clipped from V and 4 bases from J, the junction kept 6 bases outside the gene matches. Here the CDR3 DNA reads TGTGCCAGCAGCCGGGACAGCCCTTACGAGCAGTACTTC. Its protein is CASSRDSPYEQYF.

The sample holds many counts of this clonotype. This chain links TRBV28 with TRBJ2-7; tentatively, D is TRBD2 (5 bases). This CDR3 has 11 amino acids. Germline V gene sequence: CDR1 MDHEN, CDR2 SYDVKM. Trimming took 7 bases from V and 9 from J, leaving 13 bases between them. CDR3 bases: TGTGCCAGCACAGACGGACTCGGGCAGTACTTC. Its protein is CASTDGLGQYF.

Ten or more counts support this clonotype. The junction does not match germline at one end; this may be a read error. This chain uses TRBV7-9 with TRBJ2-5; 10 bases agree with TRBD2. CDR1 is SEHNR and CDR2 is FQNEAQ in the germline V gene (reference sequence). The CDR3 spans 15 residues. In DNA, the CDR3 is TGTGCCAGCAGTTTAGCGGGAGGCGTCCGAGAGACCCAGTACTTC. This encodes CASSLAGGVRETQYF.

In its sample, this clonotype was seen many times. V and J are TRBV7-2 and TRBJ1-1, with TRBD1 as a possible D gene (5 bases). The V gene's germline CDR1 is SGHTA and CDR2 FQGNSA. Trimming took 0 bases from V and 4 from J, leaving 9 bases between them. The CDR3 covers 14 residues. The CDR3 region has the DNA TGTGCCAGCAGCTTAGCAGGGGCCGTCACTGAAGCTTTCTTT. Amino acid sequence: CASSLAGAVTEAFF.

This clonotype appeared many times. The chain recombines TRBV18 with TRBJ2-7; TRBD1 agrees at 8 bases. The ends lost 8 bases at V and 0 bases at J; junction bases unmatched: 6. The V gene's germline CDR1 is KGHSH and CDR2 LQKENI. The CDR3 contains 14 residues. The CDR3 DNA is TGTGCCAGCAGCCCGGGACAGGCCTCCTACGAGCAGTACTTC. Translating it yields CASSPGQASYEQYF.

This clonotype was found many times. The chain recombines TRBV6-2 or TRBV6-3 with TRBJ1-5; D may be TRBD1 (5 bases). The V end was cut by 0 bases, the J end by 0 bases, with 9 bases between. The CDR3 sequence is 16 residues long. Germline CDR1 reads MNHEY; CDR2 reads SVGEGT. Here the CDR3 reads CASSYSTVYSNQPQHF. CDR3 sequence (DNA): TGTGCCAGCAGTTACTCGACAGTTTATAGCAATCAGCCCCAGCATTTT.

The CDR3 nucleotides read TGTGCCAGCTCACCCTTCGGGAGGGGGTACGAGCAGTACTTC. Translation gives CASSPFGRGYEQYF. The gene calls are TRBV18 and TRBJ2-7; TRBD2 matches 8 bases. Germline V gene data show CDR1 as KGHSH and CDR2 as LQKENI. This CDR3 is 14 amino acids long. V shed 3 bases and J 4 bases; nucleotides not matched to a gene: 5. The variable domain in full, completed from reference TRBV18 and TRBJ2-7, reads NAGVMQNPRHLVRRRGQEARLRCSPMKGHSHVYWYRQLPEEGLKFMVYLQKENIIDESGMPKERFSAEFPKEGPSILRIQQVVRGDSAAYFCASSPFGRGYEQYFGPGTRLTVT.

The chain recombines TRBV28 with TRBJ1-1; the D gene is possibly TRBD1 (6 bases). The CDR3 loop spans 14 amino acids. Germline CDR1 and CDR2: MDHEN and SYDVKM. V was pared by 5 bases and J by 2 bases, with 12 bases between. This chain's CDR3 is CASSPRGTNTEAFF. CDR3 sequence (DNA): TGTGCCAGCAGTCCGAGGGGGACAAACACTGAAGCTTTCTTT.

This clonotype has a count of ten or more. The J gene is TRBJ1-2, the V gene TRBV27, with 12 bases that match TRBD1. Losses at the gene ends were 4 bases for V and 8 bases for J; bases not matched to a gene: 8. The CDR3 has 15 residues. Germline assignment: CDR1 MNHEY and CDR2 SMNVEV (reference sequence). The CDR3 bases are TGTGCCAGCAGTTCTGGGACAGGGGGCTTTGGAGGCTACACCTTC. Encoded protein: CASSSGTGGFGGYTF.

The rearrangement joins TRBV9 to TRBJ1-1; 7 nucleotides align to TRBD1. Germline trimming cut 2 bases from V and 13 bases from J; bases unmatched to any gene: 20. Looked up from germline, CDR1 is SGDLS and CDR2 is YYNGEE. CDR3 length: 16 residues. The CDR3 sequence is CASSVGTEPLEDHDFF. DNA for the CDR3: TGTGCCAGCAGCGTGGGGACAGAGCCACTTGAGGATCATGATTTCTTT.

This clonotype was seen ten or more times. This sequence joins TRBV12-3 or TRBV12-4 and TRBJ2-2, with a weak D call TRBD1 (6 bases). The CDR3 is 14 residues long. V was shortened by 3 bases and J by 6 bases, with 11 bases between the two germline ends. The CDR3, as DNA: TGTGCCAGCAGTTTCCAAGGGGGTTCCGGGGAGCTGTTTTTT. It codes for CASSFQGGSGELFF.

This clonotype was detected ten times or more. The chain couples TRBV11-2 to TRBJ2-2; no definite D call. V lost 5 bases to trimming and J lost 4 bases, with 11 bases between them. The CDR3 is made up of 14 amino acids. Germline CDR1 and CDR2: SGHAT and FQNNGV. The CDR3 loop is CASSQAYGTGELFF. DNA of the CDR3: TGTGCCAGCAGCCAAGCTTATGGCACCGGGGAGCTGTTTTTT. Drawing the rest from reference TRBV11-2 and TRBJ2-2, the complete variable domain is EAGVAQSPRYKIIEKRQSVAFWCNPISGHATLYWYQQILGQGPKLLIQFQNNGVVDDSQLPKDRFSAERLKGVDSTLKIQPAKLEDSAVYLCASSQAYGTGELFFGEGSRLTVL.

This clonotype was seen at least ten times. The chain uses TRBV20-1 and TRBJ2-7, with D possibly being TRBD1 or TRBD2 (5 bases each). V lost 6 bases and J lost 7, with 16 bases in between. This CDR3 region has 12 residues. The germline V gene has CDR1 DFQATT and CDR2 SNEGSKA (reference sequence). This CDR3 reads CSARDLPGEQYF. CDR3 nucleotides: TGCAGTGCCAGGGACCTCCCGGGGGAGCAGTACTTC.

This clonotype was counted a few times. This sequence joins TRBV27 and TRBJ2-7; maybe TRBD1 (6 bases). V dropped 5 bases and J dropped 6 bases, with 20 bases sitting between them. The germline V gene encodes CDR1 MNHEY and CDR2 SMNVEV (reference sequence). There are 15 residues in the CDR3. The CDR3 spells CASSPIQTGFAEQYF. CDR3 nucleotide sequence: TGTGCCAGCAGTCCGATCCAGACAGGCTTCGCCGAGCAGTACTTC.

The V gene is TRBV11-2, the J gene TRBJ1-1; no definite D call. V was shortened by 5 bases and J by 1 base, with 20 bases between the two germline ends. The germline CDR1 and CDR2 sequences are SGHAT and FQNNGV. The CDR3 runs to 17 residues. The CDR3 here is CASSLIERVLRNTEAFF. The CDR3 DNA is TGTGCCAGCAGCCTCATCGAACGGGTATTGAGGAACACTGAAGCTTTCTTT.

This clonotype was picked up many times. The chain joins TRBV10-3 to TRBJ1-1; D is uncertain. Germline assignment: CDR1 ENHRY and CDR2 SYGVKD. CDR3 size: 15 residues. The V and J ends lost 3 bases and 1 base respectively, with 12 bases between them. The chain's CDR3 is CAISDPRAANTEAFF. Here the CDR3 DNA reads TGTGCCATCAGTGATCCTAGGGCCGCGAACACTGAAGCTTTCTTT.

This clonotype turned up a few times. The J gene is TRBJ1-5, the V gene TRBV11-2; D unresolved. Germline V gene sequence: CDR1 SGHAT, CDR2 FQNNGV. The CDR3 spans 16 residues. V lost 1 base, J lost 2 bases, and 12 bases lay in between. CDR3 protein: CASSLVRDLGNQPQHF. DNA of the CDR3: TGTGCCAGCAGCTTAGTACGGGATTTGGGCAATCAGCCCCAGCATTTT.

This clonotype was observed many times. V gene TRBV6-1 combines with J gene TRBJ1-2, with unresolved D. The CDR3 runs 15 residues. The germline CDR1 and CDR2 sequences are MNHNS and SASEGT. Trimming removed 0 bases at V and 4 bases at J, with 12 bases between. The CDR3 region is CASSEARTPLYGYTF. DNA for the CDR3: TGTGCCAGCAGTGAAGCGCGCACACCCCTCTATGGCTACACCTTC.

The rearrangement joins TRBV12-3 or TRBV12-4 to TRBJ1-1; the match to TRBD1 covers 8 bases. V lost 6 bases, J lost 12 bases, and 9 bases stayed unmatched. CDR3 length equals 12 residues. The CDR3 here is CASSGQGKPPFF. In DNA form, the CDR3 reads TGTGCCAGCAGCGGACAGGGCAAGCCACCTTTCTTT.